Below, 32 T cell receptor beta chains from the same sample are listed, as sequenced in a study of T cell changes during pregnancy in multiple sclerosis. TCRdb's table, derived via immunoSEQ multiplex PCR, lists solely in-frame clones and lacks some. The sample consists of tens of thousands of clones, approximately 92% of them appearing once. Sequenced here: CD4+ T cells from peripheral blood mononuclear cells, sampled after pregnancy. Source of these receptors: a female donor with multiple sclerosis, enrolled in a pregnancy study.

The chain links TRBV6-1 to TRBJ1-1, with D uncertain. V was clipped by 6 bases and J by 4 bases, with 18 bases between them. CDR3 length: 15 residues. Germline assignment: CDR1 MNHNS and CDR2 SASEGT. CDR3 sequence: CASSRDGLGGTEAFF. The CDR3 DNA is TGTGCCAGCAGCCGCGACGGGTTAGGAGGCACTGAAGCTTTCTTT.

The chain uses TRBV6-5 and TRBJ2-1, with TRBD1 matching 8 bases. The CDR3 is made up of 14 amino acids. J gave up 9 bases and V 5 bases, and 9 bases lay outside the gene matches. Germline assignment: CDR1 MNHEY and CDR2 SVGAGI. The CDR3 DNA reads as TGTGCCAGCAGTGACCGGACAGGGAAGGCTGAGCAGTTCTTC. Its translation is CASSDRTGKAEQFF.

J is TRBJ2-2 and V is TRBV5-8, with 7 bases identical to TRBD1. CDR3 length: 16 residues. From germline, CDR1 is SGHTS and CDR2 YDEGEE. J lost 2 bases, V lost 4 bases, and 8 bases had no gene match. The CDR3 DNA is TGTGCCAGCAGCCCGCCGGGACAGCCAAACACCGGGGAGCTGTTTTTT. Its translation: CASSPPGQPNTGELFF.

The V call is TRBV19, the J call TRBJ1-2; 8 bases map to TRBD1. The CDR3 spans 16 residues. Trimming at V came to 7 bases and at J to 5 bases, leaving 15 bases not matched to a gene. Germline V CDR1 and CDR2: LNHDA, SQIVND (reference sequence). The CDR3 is CASTRAGGGNGYGYTF. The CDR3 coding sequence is TGTGCCAGTACCCGGGCAGGGGGCGGCAATGGGTATGGCTACACCTTC.

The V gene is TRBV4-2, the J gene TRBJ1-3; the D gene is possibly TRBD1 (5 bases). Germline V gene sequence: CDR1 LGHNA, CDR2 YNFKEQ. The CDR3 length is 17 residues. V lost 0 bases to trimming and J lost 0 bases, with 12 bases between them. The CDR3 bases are TGTGCCAGCAGCCAAGACCTCAGGGCTTACTCTGGAAACACCATATATTTT. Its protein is CASSQDLRAYSGNTIYF.

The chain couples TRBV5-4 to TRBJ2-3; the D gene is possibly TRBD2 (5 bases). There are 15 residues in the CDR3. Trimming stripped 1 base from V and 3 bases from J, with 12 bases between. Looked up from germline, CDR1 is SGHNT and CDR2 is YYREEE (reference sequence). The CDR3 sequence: CASSLSLGETDTQYF. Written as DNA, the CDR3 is TGTGCCAGCAGCTTGAGCCTCGGGGAGACAGATACGCAGTATTTT.

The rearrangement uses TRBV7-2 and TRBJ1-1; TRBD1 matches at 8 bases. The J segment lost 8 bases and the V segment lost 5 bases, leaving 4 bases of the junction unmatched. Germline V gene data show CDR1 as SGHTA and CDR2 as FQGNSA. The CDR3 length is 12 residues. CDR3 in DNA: TGTGCCAGCAGCCTCAGGGGGCGGGAAGCTTTCTTT. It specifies CASSLRGREAFF. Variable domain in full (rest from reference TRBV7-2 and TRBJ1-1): GAGVSQSPSNKVTEKGKDVELRCDPISGHTALYWYRQSLGQGLEFLIYFQGNSAPDKSGLPSDRFSAERTGGSVSTLTIQRTQQEDSAVYLCASSLRGREAFFGQGTRLTVV.

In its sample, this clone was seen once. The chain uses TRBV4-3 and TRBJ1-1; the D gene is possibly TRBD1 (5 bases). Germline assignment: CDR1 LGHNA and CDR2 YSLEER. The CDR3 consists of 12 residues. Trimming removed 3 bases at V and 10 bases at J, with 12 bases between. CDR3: CASSQGGGRAFF. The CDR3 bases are TGCGCCAGCAGCCAGGGGGGAGGGCGAGCTTTCTTT.

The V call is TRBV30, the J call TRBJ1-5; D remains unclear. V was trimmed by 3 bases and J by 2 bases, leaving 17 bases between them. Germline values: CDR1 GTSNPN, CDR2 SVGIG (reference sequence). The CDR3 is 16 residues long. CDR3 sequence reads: CAWRVPGLLGNQPQHF. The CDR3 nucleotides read TGTGCCTGGAGGGTCCCCGGTCTTTTGGGCAATCAGCCCCAGCATTTT.

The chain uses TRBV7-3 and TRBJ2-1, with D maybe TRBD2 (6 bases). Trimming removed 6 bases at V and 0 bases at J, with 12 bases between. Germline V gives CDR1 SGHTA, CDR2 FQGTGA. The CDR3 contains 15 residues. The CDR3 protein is CASSRDSYSYNEQFF. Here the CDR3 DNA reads TGTGCCAGCAGTCGGGACTCGTACTCCTACAATGAGCAGTTCTTC.

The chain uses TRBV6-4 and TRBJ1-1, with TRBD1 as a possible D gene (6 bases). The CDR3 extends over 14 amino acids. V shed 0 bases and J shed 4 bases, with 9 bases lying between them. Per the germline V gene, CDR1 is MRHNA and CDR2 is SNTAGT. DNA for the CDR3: TGTGCCAGCAGTGACTCGGCCAGGGGCACTGAAGCTTTCTTT. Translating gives CASSDSARGTEAFF.

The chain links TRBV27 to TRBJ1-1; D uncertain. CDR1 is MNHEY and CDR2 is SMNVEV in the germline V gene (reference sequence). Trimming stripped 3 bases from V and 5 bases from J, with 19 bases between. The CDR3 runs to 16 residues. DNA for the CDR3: TGTGCCAGCAGTTTCCGCATTACGGGGATACAGACTGAAGCTTTCTTT. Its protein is CASSFRITGIQTEAFF.

CDR3 bases: TGTGCTAGTGGTTTGATGATCGGCGGGGGAACAGATACGCAGTATTTT. This gives the protein CASGLMIGGGTDTQYF. This chain connects TRBV12-5 to TRBJ2-3, with TRBD2 matching 7 bases. The germline V gene encodes CDR1 LGHNT and CDR2 FRNRAP. The junction had 8 bases not matched to a gene; V was cut back by 2 bases and J by 3 bases. The CDR3 spans 16 residues.

The CDR3 DNA is TGTGCCAGCAGCCCCGGGTCTCTTATGGGCTACACCTTC. Its protein product is CASSPGSLMGYTF. The chain joins TRBV7-2 to TRBJ1-2; no clear D gene. Germline CDR1 is SGHTA and CDR2 is FQGNSA. The CDR3 covers 13 residues. Deletions cut 5 bases from V and 8 bases from J, with 15 bases between.

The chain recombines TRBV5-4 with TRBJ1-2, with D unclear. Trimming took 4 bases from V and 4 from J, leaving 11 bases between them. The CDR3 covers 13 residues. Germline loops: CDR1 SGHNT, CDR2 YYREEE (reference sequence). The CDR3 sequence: CASSPMGFYGYTF. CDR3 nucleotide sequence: TGTGCCAGCAGCCCGATGGGCTTCTATGGCTACACCTTC.

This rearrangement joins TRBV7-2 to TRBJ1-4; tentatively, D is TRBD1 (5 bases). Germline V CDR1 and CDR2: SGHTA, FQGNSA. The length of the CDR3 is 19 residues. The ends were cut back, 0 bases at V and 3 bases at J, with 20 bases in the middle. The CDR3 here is CASSLAGGGGPIANEKLFF. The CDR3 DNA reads TGTGCCAGCAGCTTAGCGGGCGGGGGAGGGCCTATAGCTAATGAAAAACTGTTTTTT.

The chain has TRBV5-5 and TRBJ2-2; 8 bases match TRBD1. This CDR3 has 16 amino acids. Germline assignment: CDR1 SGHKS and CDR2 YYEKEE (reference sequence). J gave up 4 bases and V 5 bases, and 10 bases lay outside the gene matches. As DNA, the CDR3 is TGTGCCAGCAGATTGCGGCCGGGACAGGCCACCGGGGAGCTGTTTTTT. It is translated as CASRLRPGQATGELFF.

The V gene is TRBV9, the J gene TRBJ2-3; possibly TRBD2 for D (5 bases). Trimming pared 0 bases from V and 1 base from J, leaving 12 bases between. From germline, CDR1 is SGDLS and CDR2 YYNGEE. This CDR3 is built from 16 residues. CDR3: CASSVATGKRTDTQYF. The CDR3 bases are TGTGCCAGCAGCGTAGCTACGGGGAAGCGCACAGATACGCAGTATTTT.

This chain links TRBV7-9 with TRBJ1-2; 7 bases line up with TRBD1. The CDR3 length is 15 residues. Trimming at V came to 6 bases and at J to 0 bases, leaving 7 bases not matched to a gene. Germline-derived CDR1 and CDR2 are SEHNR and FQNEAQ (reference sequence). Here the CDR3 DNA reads TGTGCCAGCAGGCCCGGGACAGATCCTAACTATGGCTACACCTTC. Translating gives CASRPGTDPNYGYTF.

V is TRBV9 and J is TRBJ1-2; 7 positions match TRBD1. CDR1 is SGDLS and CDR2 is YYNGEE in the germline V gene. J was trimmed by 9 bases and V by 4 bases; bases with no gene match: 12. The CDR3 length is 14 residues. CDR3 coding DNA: TGTGCCAGCAGCATTAGGCGGACAGGCGGTAGCTACACCTTC. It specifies CASSIRRTGGSYTF.

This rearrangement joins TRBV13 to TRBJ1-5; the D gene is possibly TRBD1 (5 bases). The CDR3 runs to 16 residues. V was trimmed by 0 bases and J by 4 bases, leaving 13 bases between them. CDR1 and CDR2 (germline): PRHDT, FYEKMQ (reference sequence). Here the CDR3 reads CASSLGHRRENQPQHF. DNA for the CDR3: TGTGCCAGCAGCTTAGGGCACAGGAGGGAAAATCAGCCCCAGCATTTT. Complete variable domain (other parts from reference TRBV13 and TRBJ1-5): AAGVIQSPRHLIKEKRETATLKCYPIPRHDTVYWYQQGPGQDPQFLISFYEKMQSDKGSIPDRFSAQQFSDYHSELNMSSLELGDSALYFCASSLGHRRENQPQHFGDGTRLSIL.

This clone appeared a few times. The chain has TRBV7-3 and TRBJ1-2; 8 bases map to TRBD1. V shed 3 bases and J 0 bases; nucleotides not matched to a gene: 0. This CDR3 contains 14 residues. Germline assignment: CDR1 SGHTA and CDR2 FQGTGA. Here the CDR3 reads CASSLDRANYGYTF. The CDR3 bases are TGTGCCAGCAGCTTGGACAGGGCTAACTATGGCTACACCTTC.

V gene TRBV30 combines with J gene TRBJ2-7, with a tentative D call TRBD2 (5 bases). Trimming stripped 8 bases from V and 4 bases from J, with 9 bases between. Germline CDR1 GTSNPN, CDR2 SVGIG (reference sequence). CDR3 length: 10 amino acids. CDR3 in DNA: TGTGCCGCCGGGGTTTACGAGCAGTACTTC. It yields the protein CAAGVYEQYF. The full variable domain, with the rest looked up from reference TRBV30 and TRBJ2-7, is SQTIHQWPATLVQPVGSPLSLECTVEGTSNPNLYWYRQAAGRGLQLLFYSVGIGQISSEVPQNLSASRPQDRQFILSSKKLLLSDSGFYLCAAGVYEQYFGPGTRLTVT.

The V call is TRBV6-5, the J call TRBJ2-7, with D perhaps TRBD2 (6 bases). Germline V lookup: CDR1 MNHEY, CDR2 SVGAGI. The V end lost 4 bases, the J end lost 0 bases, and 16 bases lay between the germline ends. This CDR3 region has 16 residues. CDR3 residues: CASSFSRGLSSYEQYF. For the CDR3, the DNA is TGTGCCAGCAGTTTCTCCCGGGGACTTAGCTCCTACGAGCAGTACTTC.

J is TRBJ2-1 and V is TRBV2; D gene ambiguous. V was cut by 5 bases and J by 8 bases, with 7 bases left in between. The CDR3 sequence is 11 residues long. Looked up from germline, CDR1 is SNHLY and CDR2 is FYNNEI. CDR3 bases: TGTGCCAGCAGTCCCAATTATGAGCAGTTCTTC. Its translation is CASSPNYEQFF.

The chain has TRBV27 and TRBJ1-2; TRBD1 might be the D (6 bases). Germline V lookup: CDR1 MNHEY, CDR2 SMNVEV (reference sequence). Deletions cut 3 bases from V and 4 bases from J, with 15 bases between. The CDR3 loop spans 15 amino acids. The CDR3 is CASSFRDTEFYGYTF. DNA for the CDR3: TGTGCCAGCAGTTTCCGGGACACCGAATTCTATGGCTACACCTTC.

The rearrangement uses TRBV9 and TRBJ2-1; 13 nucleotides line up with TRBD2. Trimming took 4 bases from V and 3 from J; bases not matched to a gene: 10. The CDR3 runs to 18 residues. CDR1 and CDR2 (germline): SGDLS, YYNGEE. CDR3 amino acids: CASSPSGLAGDYYNEQFF. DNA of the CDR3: TGTGCCAGCAGCCCGTCCGGACTAGCGGGGGATTACTACAATGAGCAGTTCTTC. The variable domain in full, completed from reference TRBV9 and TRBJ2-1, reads DSGVTQTPKHLITATGQRVTLRCSPRSGDLSVYWYQQSLDQGLQFLIQYYNGEERAKGNILERFSAQQFPDLHSELNLSSLELGDSALYFCASSPSGLAGDYYNEQFFGPGTRLTVL.

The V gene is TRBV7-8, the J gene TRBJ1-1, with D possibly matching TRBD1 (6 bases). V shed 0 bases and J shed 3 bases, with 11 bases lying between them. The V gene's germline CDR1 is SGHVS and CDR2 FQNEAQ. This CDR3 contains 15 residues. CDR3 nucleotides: TGTGCCAGCAGCTTAGCCAGGGGTTATTACACTGAAGCTTTCTTT. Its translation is CASSLARGYYTEAFF. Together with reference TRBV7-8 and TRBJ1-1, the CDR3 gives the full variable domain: GAGVSQSPRYKVAKRGQDVALRCDPISGHVSLFWYQQALGQGPEFLTYFQNEAQLDKSGLPSDRFFAERPEGSVSTLKIQRTQQEDSAVYLCASSLARGYYTEAFFGQGTRLTVV.

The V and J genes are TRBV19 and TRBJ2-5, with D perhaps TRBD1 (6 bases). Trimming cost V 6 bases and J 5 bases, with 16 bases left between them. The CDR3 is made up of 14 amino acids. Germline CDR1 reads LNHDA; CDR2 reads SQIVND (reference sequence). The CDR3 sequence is CASSPGDKPETQYF. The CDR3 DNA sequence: TGTGCCAGTAGCCCCGGGGACAAACCGGAGACCCAGTACTTC.

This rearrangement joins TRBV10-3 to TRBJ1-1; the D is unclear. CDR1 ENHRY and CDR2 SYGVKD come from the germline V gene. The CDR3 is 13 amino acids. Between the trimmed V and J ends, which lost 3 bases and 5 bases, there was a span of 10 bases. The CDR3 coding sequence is TGTGCCATCAGTGAATTTCGGGAAACTGAAGCTTTCTTT. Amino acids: CAISEFRETEAFF.

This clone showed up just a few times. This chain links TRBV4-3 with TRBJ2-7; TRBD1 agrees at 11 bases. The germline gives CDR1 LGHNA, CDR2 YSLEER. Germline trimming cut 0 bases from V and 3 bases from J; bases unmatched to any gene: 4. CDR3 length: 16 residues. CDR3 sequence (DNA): TGCGCCAGCAGCCAAGAGTCCGGGACAGGGGGCTACGAGCAGTACTTC. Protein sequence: CASSQESGTGGYEQYF.

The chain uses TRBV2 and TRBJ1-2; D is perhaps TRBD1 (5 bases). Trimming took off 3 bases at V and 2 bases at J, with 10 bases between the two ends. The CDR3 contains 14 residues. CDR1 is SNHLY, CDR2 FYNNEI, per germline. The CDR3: CASSDRSGNYGYTF. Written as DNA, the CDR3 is TGTGCCAGCAGTGATCGCTCAGGGAACTATGGCTACACCTTC.